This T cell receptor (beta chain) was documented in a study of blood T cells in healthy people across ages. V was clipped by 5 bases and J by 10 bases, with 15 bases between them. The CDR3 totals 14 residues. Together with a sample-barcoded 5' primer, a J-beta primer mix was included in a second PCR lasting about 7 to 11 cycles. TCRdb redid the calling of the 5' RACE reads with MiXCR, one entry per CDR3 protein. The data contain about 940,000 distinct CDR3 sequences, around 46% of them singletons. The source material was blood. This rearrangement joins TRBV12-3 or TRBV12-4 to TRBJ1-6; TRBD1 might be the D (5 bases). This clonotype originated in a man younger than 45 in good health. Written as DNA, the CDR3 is TGTGCCAGCAGTCCGGGGACCCCCCAATCACCCCTCCACTTT. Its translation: CASSPGTPQSPLHF.